What follows are 24 T cell receptor beta chains derived from one specimen sequenced in a study of cytomegalovirus exposure and HLA in healthy donors. With 60 Vbeta and 13 Jbeta primers, the PCR was carried out. Assay used: immunoSEQ multiplex PCR; TCRdb lists only in-frame clones, some missing. The sample shows over 150,000 clones, 65% to 85% of them seen only once. Sequencing input: PBMCs. Receptors were obtained from a man younger than 30 in good health and CMV-seronegative.

CDR3 loop: CASSENLGQLDFGEQYV. DNA of the CDR3: TGTGCCAGCAGTGAAAACCTGGGACAGCTAGACTTCGGCGAGCAGTACGTC. V gene TRBV6-1 combines with J gene TRBJ2-7; 7 nucleotides align to TRBD1. Germline lookup yields CDR1 MNHNS and CDR2 SASEGT. The V and J ends lost 2 bases and 6 bases, in that order; junction bases with no gene match: 16. The CDR3 contains 17 residues.

This clone was counted a few times. This sequence joins TRBV11-2 and TRBJ2-2; D unclear. V was shortened by 5 bases and J by 5 bases, with 3 bases between the two germline ends. CDR1 and CDR2 (germline): SGHAT, FQNNGV. The CDR3 consists of 11 residues. CDR3 sequence: CASSTTGELFF. The CDR3 DNA reads as TGTGCCAGCAGCACTACCGGGGAGCTGTTTTTT. Full variable domain (rest looked up from reference TRBV11-2 and TRBJ2-2): EAGVAQSPRYKIIEKRQSVAFWCNPISGHATLYWYQQILGQGPKLLIQFQNNGVVDDSQLPKDRFSAERLKGVDSTLKIQPAKLEDSAVYLCASSTTGELFFGEGSRLTVL.

V is TRBV10-3 and J is TRBJ1-2; no reliable D call. This CDR3 spans 18 amino acids. V was pared by 0 bases and J by 8 bases, with 25 bases between. Germline V gene lookup returns CDR1 ENHRY and CDR2 SYGVKD. The CDR3 region is CAISESMGSHPLKVGYTF. The CDR3 coding sequence is TGTGCCATCAGTGAGTCGATGGGGAGCCATCCTCTAAAGGTGGGCTACACCTTC.

The chain is built from TRBV18 and TRBJ1-2, with a possible D match to TRBD1 (6 bases). The CDR3 contains 15 residues. Trimming removed 3 bases from V and 4 bases from J, with 15 bases in between. Germline CDR1 is KGHSH and CDR2 is LQKENI. The CDR3 DNA reads TGTGCCAGCTCACCTCTGACAGGAGACCTCTATGGCTACACCTTC. Its protein product is CASSPLTGDLYGYTF. Supplemented by reference TRBV18 and TRBJ1-2, the full variable domain reads NAGVMQNPRHLVRRRGQEARLRCSPMKGHSHVYWYRQLPEEGLKFMVYLQKENIIDESGMPKERFSAEFPKEGPSILRIQQVVRGDSAAYFCASSPLTGDLYGYTFGSGTRLTVV.

The gene calls are TRBV4-1 and TRBJ1-4; 11 bases map to TRBD1. The CDR3 is made up of 20 amino acids. In germline, CDR1 is MGHRA, CDR2 YSYEKL. The V gene end was trimmed by 1 base and the J gene end by 0 bases; junction bases not matched to a gene: 10. This chain's CDR3 is CASSQGGTGGFFATNEKLFF. In DNA, the CDR3 is TGCGCCAGCAGCCAAGGCGGGACAGGGGGATTCTTTGCAACTAATGAAAAACTGTTTTTT.

The genes are TRBV18 and TRBJ2-7; 9 nucleotides agree with TRBD1. Germline V lookup: CDR1 KGHSH, CDR2 LQKENI. The CDR3 runs 13 residues. Trimming cost V 6 bases and J 6 bases; bases outside gene matches: 6. Written as DNA, the CDR3 is TGTGCCAGCTCCTCGGGACAGGGAGGCGAGCAGTACGTC. It yields the protein CASSSGQGGEQYV.

The V call is TRBV4-1, the J call TRBJ2-7, with 9 bases that match TRBD1. Germline CDR1 MGHRA, CDR2 YSYEKL. V was clipped by 8 bases and J by 7 bases; unmatched bases: 27. This CDR3 is built from 19 residues. CDR3 loop: CASREKNAPLLGQGREQYV. CDR3 coding DNA: TGCGCCAGCCGAGAGAAAAACGCCCCTCTCCTGGGACAGGGCCGAGAGCAGTACGTC.

The gene calls are TRBV7-2 and TRBJ1-5; D not certain. Trimming left V 0 bases short and J 3 bases short, with 9 bases between. The CDR3 has 15 amino acids. Germline-derived CDR1 and CDR2 are SGHTA and FQGNSA. This CDR3 reads CASSLAAVVNQPQHF. Here the CDR3 DNA reads TGTGCCAGCAGCTTAGCGGCAGTGGTCAATCAGCCCCAGCATTTT.

This clone was seen more than once but under ten times. This sequence joins TRBV7-2 and TRBJ1-2, with D tentatively TRBD1 (6 bases). CDR3 size: 13 residues. Trimming shortened V by 3 bases and J by 11 bases, and 16 bases separated the two germline ends. Germline loops: CDR1 SGHTA, CDR2 FQGNSA. The CDR3 DNA reads TGTGCCAGCAGCTTGGGGCCGGGACAAGAGTACACCTTC. Amino acid sequence: CASSLGPGQEYTF.

This rearrangement joins TRBV2 to TRBJ2-3, with a possible D match to TRBD1 (6 bases). The CDR3 consists of 18 residues. Deletions cut 2 bases from V and 4 bases from J, with 22 bases between. Looked up from germline, CDR1 is SNHLY and CDR2 is FYNNEI. CDR3 DNA sequence: TGTGCCAGCAGTGAATATTCCGGTGGACAGAAAGGACCAGATACGCAGTATTTT. Its translation: CASSEYSGGQKGPDTQYF.

The V call is TRBV2, the J call TRBJ1-1, with 7 positions matching TRBD1. CDR3 length: 13 amino acids. V was clipped by 8 bases and J by 0 bases; unmatched bases: 3. The germline V gene has CDR1 SNHLY and CDR2 FYNNEI. In nucleotides, the CDR3 is TGTGCCAGCCTGGGACAGATGAACACTGAAGCTTTCTTT. Residues: CASLGQMNTEAFF. Together with reference TRBV2 and TRBJ1-1, the CDR3 gives the full variable domain: EPEVTQTPSHQVTQMGQEVILRCVPISNHLYFYWYRQILGQKVEFLVSFYNNEISEKSEIFDDQFSVERPDGSNFTLKIRSTKLEDSAMYFCASLGQMNTEAFFGQGTRLTVV.

The chain recombines TRBV5-4 with TRBJ2-2; 9 nucleotides align to TRBD1. V lost 2 bases and J lost 4; bases outside the gene matches: 3. This CDR3 comprises 15 residues. The germline V gene has CDR1 SGHNT and CDR2 YYREEE (reference sequence). CDR3 nucleotides: TGTGCCAGCAGCTTTGGGACAGGGATCACCGGGGAGCTGTTTTTT. It specifies CASSFGTGITGELFF.

This chain links TRBV15 with TRBJ1-3; 10 bases agree with TRBD1. Trimming at V came to 5 bases and at J to 6 bases, leaving 4 bases not matched to a gene. The CDR3 runs to 14 residues. Germline values: CDR1 LNHNV, CDR2 YYDKDF (reference sequence). The CDR3 is CATSEDRGQNTIYF. CDR3 bases: TGTGCCACCAGCGAAGACAGGGGGCAAAACACCATATATTTT.

The V gene is TRBV6-6, the J gene TRBJ1-6, with 7 bases aligning to TRBD1. Germline V CDR1 and CDR2: MNHNY, SVGAGI (reference sequence). The CDR3 extends over 14 amino acids. V shed 6 bases, J shed 9 bases, and the junction held 8 bases outside the gene matches. For the CDR3, the DNA is TGTGCCAGCAGGGGGGGACAGTCTAGTTCACCCCTCCACTTT. Its translation is CASRGGQSSSPLHF.

The chain employs TRBV2 and TRBJ2-7; 7 nucleotides align to TRBD1. This CDR3 has 14 amino acids. Germline loops: CDR1 SNHLY, CDR2 FYNNEI. V lost 6 bases to trimming and J lost 0 bases; unmatched junction nucleotides: 5. This chain's CDR3 is CASRDRDSSYEQYF. The CDR3 DNA reads as TGTGCCAGCAGAGACCGGGACAGCTCCTACGAGCAGTACTTC.

This clone was seen more than once but under ten times. This chain links TRBV2 with TRBJ2-7; 9 bases match TRBD1. Germline CDR1 SNHLY, CDR2 FYNNEI. The CDR3 is made up of 13 amino acids. V dropped 5 bases and J dropped 4; count of bases not matched to a gene: 3. CDR3: CASSRDREYEQYF. The CDR3 region has the DNA TGTGCCAGCAGTCGGGACAGGGAGTACGAGCAGTACTTC.

The chain combines TRBV28 with TRBJ1-5, with 10 bases lining up with TRBD1. The V segment lost 3 bases and the J segment 6 bases; nucleotides outside the gene matches: 8. This CDR3 comprises 16 residues. Germline V lookup: CDR1 MDHEN, CDR2 SYDVKM. The CDR3 sequence: CASSFLDRGNRQPQHF. The CDR3, as DNA: TGTGCCAGCAGTTTTTTGGACAGGGGGAATCGTCAGCCCCAGCATTTT.

The chain has TRBV5-6 and TRBJ2-7; 7 bases map to TRBD1. Trimming took 4 bases from V and 2 from J; bases not matched to a gene: 9. This CDR3 contains 15 residues. Germline-derived CDR1 and CDR2 are SGHDT and YYEEEE. The CDR3 spells CASSHRQGIAYEQYV. CDR3 bases: TGTGCCAGCAGCCACAGACAGGGTATCGCCTACGAGCAGTACGTC.

This rearrangement joins TRBV5-8 to TRBJ1-1, with D possibly TRBD1 on 6 matching bases. The ends were cut back, 0 bases at V and 1 base at J, with 7 bases in the middle. CDR1 is SGHTS, CDR2 YDEGEE, per germline. The CDR3 is made up of 14 amino acids. CDR3 sequence reads: CASSLDRANTEAFF. As DNA, the CDR3 is TGTGCCAGCAGCTTGGACAGGGCGAACACTGAAGCTTTCTTT.

The chain uses TRBV11-2 and TRBJ2-7, with D unresolved. The CDR3 extends over 12 amino acids. V lost 2 bases and J 4 bases, leaving 6 bases between the germline ends. Germline CDR1 is SGHAT and CDR2 is FQNNGV. The CDR3 DNA reads TGTGCCAGCAGCTTACCGTTTTACGAGCAGTACTTC. It translates to CASSLPFYEQYF.

The rearrangement joins TRBV19 to TRBJ1-2; D is perhaps TRBD1 (6 bases). Germline-derived CDR1 and CDR2 are LNHDA and SQIVND (reference sequence). The CDR3 runs to 14 residues. Trimming removed 4 bases from V and 5 bases from J, with 14 bases in between. DNA for the CDR3: TGTGCCAGTAGTACAACTACAGGGCCTTATGGCTACACCTTC. This encodes CASSTTTGPYGYTF.

V is TRBV29-1 and J is TRBJ1-4; TRBD1 might be the D (5 bases). V lost 1 base to trimming and J lost 4 bases, with 13 bases between them. Germline CDR1 and CDR2: SQVTM and ANQGSEA. CDR3 length equals 15 residues. DNA of the CDR3: TGCAGCGTTGAAGCCGGAGGGGCGTTTAATGAAAAACTGTTTTTT. Its translation: CSVEAGGAFNEKLFF.

The chain links TRBV10-1 to TRBJ2-1, with D hard to call. V shed 5 bases and J shed 1 base, with 6 bases lying between them. CDR3 length: 13 amino acids. Germline V CDR1 and CDR2: WNHNN, SYGVQD (reference sequence). The CDR3 nucleotides read TGCGCCAGCAGTCAGCGTTCCTACAATGAGCAGTTCTTC. Amino acid sequence: CASSQRSYNEQFF.

The gene calls are TRBV19 and TRBJ1-5, with unresolved D. Germline CDR1 LNHDA, CDR2 SQIVND (reference sequence). The CDR3 length is 13 residues. V lost 5 bases to trimming and J lost 2 bases, with 7 bases between them. The DNA of the CDR3 is TGTGCCAGTAGTGTCACAGGCAATCAGCCCCAGCATTTT. Its translation: CASSVTGNQPQHF.